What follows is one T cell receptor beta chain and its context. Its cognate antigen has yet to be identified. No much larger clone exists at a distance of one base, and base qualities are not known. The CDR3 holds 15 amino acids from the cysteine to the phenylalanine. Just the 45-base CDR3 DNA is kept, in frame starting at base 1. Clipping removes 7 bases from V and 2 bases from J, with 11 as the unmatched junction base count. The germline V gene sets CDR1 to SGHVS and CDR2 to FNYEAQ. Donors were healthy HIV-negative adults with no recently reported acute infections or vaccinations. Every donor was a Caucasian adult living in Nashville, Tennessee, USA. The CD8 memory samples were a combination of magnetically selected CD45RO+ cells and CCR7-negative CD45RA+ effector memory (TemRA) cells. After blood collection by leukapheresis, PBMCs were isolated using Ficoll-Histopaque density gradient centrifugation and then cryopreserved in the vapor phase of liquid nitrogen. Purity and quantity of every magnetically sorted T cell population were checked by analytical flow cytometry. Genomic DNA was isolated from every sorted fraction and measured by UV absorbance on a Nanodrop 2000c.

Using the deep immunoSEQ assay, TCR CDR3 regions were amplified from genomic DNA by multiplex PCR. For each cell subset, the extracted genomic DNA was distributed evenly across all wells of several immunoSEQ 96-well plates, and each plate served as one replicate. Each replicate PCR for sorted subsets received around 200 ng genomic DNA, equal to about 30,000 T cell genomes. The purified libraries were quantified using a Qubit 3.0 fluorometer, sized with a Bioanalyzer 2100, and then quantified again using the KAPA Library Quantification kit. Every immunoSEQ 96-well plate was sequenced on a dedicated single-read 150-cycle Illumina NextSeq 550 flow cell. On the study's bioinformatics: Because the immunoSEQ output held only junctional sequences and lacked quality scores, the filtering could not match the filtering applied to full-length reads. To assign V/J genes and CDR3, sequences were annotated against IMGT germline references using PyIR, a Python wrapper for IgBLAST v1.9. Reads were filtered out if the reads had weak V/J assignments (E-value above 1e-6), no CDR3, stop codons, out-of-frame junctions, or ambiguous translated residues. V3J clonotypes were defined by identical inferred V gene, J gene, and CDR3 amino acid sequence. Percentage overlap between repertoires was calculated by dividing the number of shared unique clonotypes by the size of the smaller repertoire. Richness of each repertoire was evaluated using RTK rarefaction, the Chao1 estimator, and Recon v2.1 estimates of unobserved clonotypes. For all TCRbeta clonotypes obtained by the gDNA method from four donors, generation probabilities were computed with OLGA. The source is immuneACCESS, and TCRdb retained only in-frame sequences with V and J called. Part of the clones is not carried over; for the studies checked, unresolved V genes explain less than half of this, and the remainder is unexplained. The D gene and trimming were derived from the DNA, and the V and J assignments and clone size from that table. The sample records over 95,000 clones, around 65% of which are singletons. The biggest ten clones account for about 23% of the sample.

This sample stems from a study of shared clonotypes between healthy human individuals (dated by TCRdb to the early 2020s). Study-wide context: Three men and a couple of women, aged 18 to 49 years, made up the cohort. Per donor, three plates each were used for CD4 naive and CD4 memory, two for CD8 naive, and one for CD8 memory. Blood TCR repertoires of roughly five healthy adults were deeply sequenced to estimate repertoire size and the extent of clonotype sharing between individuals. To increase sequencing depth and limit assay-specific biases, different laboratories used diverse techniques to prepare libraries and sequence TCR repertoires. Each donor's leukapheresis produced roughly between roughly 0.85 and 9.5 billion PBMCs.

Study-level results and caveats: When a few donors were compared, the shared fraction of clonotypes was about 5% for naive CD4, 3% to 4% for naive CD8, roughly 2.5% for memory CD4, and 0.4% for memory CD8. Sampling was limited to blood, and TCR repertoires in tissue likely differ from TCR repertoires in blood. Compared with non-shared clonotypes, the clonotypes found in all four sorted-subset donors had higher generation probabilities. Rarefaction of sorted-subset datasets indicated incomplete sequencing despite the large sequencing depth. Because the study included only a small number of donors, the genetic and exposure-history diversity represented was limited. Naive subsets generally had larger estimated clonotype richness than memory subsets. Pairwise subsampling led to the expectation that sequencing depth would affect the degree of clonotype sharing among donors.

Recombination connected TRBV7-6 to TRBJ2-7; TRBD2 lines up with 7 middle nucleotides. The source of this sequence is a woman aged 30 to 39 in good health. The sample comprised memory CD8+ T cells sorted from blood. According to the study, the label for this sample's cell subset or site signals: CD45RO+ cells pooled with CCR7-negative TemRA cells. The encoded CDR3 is CASKGSGTTTYEQYF. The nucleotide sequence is TGTGCCAGCAAAGGCAGCGGGACGACTACCTACGAGCAGTACTTC.